This TCR beta chain is drawn from a study of blood T cell repertoires in COVID-19. Study-level information: The origin of the acute and convalescent COVID-19 samples was the United States, Italy and Spain. From T cells, B-cell-depleted T cells, or PBMCs came the material, which was cDNA or gDNA.

Using immunoSEQ multiplex PCR, the repertoire was profiled, and TCRdb retains in-frame clones only, with some absent. This table has almost 95,000 clones, 80% to 85% appearing once. The germline V gene has CDR1 SGHRS and CDR2 YFSETQ. The germline V and J ends were trimmed by 0 bases and 2 bases, with 11 bases remaining between them. This CDR3 has 16 residues. The TCR was taken from a man aged 55 to 69 with acute or convalescent COVID-19. The chain recombines TRBV5-1 with TRBJ2-2; D possibly corresponds to TRBD2 (6 bases). The sample comprised peripheral blood. CDR3 coding DNA: TGCGCCAGCAGCTTGGCCCCGGAGGGAAACACCGGGGAGCTGTTTTTT. Translating gives CASSLAPEGNTGELFF.